This TCR beta chain was observed in a study of blood T cell repertoires in COVID-19. Germline-derived CDR1 and CDR2 are SGHTA and FQGNSA. This CDR3 is 13 amino acids long. V was trimmed by 1 base and J by 7 bases, leaving 8 bases between them. The method was immunoSEQ multiplex PCR; TCRdb's version includes in-frame clones alone and lacks a portion of them. This sample has fewer than 250,000 clones, with roughly 85% found just once. V and J are TRBV7-2 and TRBJ1-5; D not certain. Material for sequencing was PBMCs or T cells enriched from blood (not recorded which). This sequence was found in a woman between 40 and 50 years old who had been exposed to COVID-19. CDR3 sequence reads: CASSLEEGQPQHF. Here the CDR3 DNA reads TGTGCCAGCAGCTTAGAGGAGGGACAGCCCCAGCATTTT.